This entry concerns a single T cell receptor beta chain. It was cDNA, reverse transcribed from extracted RNA, that served as the sequencing template. Libraries were prepared by immunoSEQ multiplex PCR; TCRdb keeps only in-frame clonotypes and omits some of them. This table holds about 150,000 clones, over 70% found once. This CDR3 is 14 amino acids long. Germline V CDR1 and CDR2: SEHNR, FQNEAQ (reference sequence). V lost 7 bases, J lost 4 bases, and 16 bases lay in between. Sorting of CD4+ and CD8+ T cells was performed on PBMCs. These data come from a study of CD8+ T cells in alopecia areata. The gene calls are TRBV7-9 and TRBJ1-2; D unresolved. Sequenced here: CD8+ T cells sorted from blood, sampled at week 0. This sequence was found in a human donor with alopecia areata. CDR3 nucleotides: TGTGCCAGCACCCACGGCGGCGACATCTATGGCTACACCTTC. Translation gives CASTHGGDIYGYTF.